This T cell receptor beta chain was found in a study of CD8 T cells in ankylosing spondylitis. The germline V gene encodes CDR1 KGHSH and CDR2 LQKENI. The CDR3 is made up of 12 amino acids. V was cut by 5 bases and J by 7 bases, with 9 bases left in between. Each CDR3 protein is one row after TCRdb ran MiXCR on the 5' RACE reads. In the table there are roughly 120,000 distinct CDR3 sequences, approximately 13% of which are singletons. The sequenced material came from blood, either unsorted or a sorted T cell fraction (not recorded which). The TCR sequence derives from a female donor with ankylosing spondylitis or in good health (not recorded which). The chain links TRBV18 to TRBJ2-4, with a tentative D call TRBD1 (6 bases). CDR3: CASSSTGNIQYF. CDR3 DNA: TGTGCCAGCTCATCCACAGGGAACATTCAGTACTTC.